A selection of T cell receptor beta chains follows, all from one sample in a study of naive and memory T cell subsets. TCRdb re-analysed the UMI-ligation and nested PCR reads in MiXCR, keeping a single row per CDR3 protein. The sample lists about 25,000 distinct CDR3 sequences; roughly 5.4% were seen once. Sequencing used blood. These receptors were obtained from an adult in good health. Both conserved end residues are part of each CDR3. A D gene is named only where the DNA matches it firmly. Some rows have no size entry. The others give once, few or many, or a class for an expanded clone.

J: TRBJ2-5; V: TRBV14; D: -; size: many; length: 15; CDR3: CASSQGEWGQETQYF; DNA: TGTGCCAGCAGCCAAGGGGAATGGGGGCAAGAGACCCAGTACTTC
J: TRBJ1-1; V: TRBV6-2/TRBV6-3; D: -; size: many; length: 13; CDR3: CASTQGTRVEAFF; DNA: TGTGCCAGCACTCAGGGGACGAGGGTGGAAGCTTTCTTT
J: TRBJ2-2; V: TRBV14; D: TRBD2; size: many; length: 17; CDR3: CASSQGEGLADTGELFF; DNA: TGTGCCAGCAGCCAAGGGGAGGGACTAGCGGACACCGGGGAGCTGTTTTTT
J: TRBJ2-7; V: TRBV10-3; D: -; size: few; length: 14; CDR3: CAISESKKVREQYF; DNA: TGTGCCATCAGTGAGTCGAAGAAAGTCCGCGAGCAGTACTTC
J: TRBJ1-1; V: TRBV29-1; D: -; size: many; length: 14; CDR3: CSVETGSVSTEAFF; DNA: TGCAGCGTTGAAACAGGGTCGGTGAGCACTGAAGCTTTCTTT
J: TRBJ2-7; V: TRBV7-2; D: TRBD1; size: many; length: 14; CDR3: CASSHRGQSYEQYF; DNA: TGTGCCAGCAGCCACAGGGGACAGTCCTACGAGCAGTACTTC
J: TRBJ1-2; V: TRBV5-1; D: -; size: many; length: 14; CDR3: CASSVQGREYGYTF; DNA: TGCGCCAGCAGCGTACAGGGTCGGGAGTATGGCTACACCTTC
J: TRBJ1-2; V: TRBV20-1; D: -; size: many; length: 12; CDR3: CSASQGDYGYTF; DNA: TGCAGTGCGAGCCAGGGAGACTATGGCTACACCTTC
J: TRBJ2-3; V: TRBV11-3; D: TRBD2; size: -; length: 15; CDR3: CASSSGLADTDTQYF; DNA: TGTGCCAGCAGCTCCGGACTAGCGGACACAGATACGCAGTATTTT
J: TRBJ2-2; V: TRBV19; D: -; size: few; length: 13; CDR3: CASSKGITGELFF; DNA: TGTGCCAGTAGTAAGGGCATCACCGGGGAGCTGTTTTTT
J: TRBJ2-7; V: TRBV7-9; D: -; size: many; length: 14; CDR3: CASSLGGVAEEQYF; DNA: TGTGCCAGCAGCTTAGGAGGCGTGGCGGAGGAGCAGTACTTC
J: TRBJ2-7; V: TRBV28; D: TRBD1; size: -; length: 13; CDR3: CASSLGQGTEQYF; DNA: TGTGCCAGCAGTTTGGGACAGGGTACCGAGCAGTACTTC
J: TRBJ2-7; V: TRBV29-1; D: TRBD2; size: many; length: 15; CDR3: CSVEGTSGSSYEQYF; DNA: TGCAGCGTTGAGGGGACTAGCGGGAGCTCCTACGAGCAGTACTTC
J: TRBJ2-2; V: TRBV7-3; D: -; size: many; length: 13; CDR3: CASRGENTGELFF; DNA: TGTGCCAGCCGAGGGGAGAACACCGGGGAGCTGTTTTTT
J: TRBJ2-3; V: TRBV6-5; D: -; size: many; length: 16; CDR3: CASSYSDTISPDTQYF; DNA: TGTGCCAGCAGTTACTCTGACACGATTAGCCCAGATACGCAGTATTTT
J: TRBJ2-1; V: TRBV11-2; D: TRBD2; size: few; length: 15; CDR3: CASSLDLVAGDEQFF; DNA: TGTGCCAGCAGCTTAGATCTAGTAGCGGGAGATGAGCAGTTCTTC
J: TRBJ2-5; V: TRBV21-1; D: -; size: many; length: 16; CDR3: CASSKGKGPFQETQYF; DNA: TGTGCCAGCAGCAAAGGGAAGGGACCTTTCCAAGAGACCCAGTACTTC
J: TRBJ2-5; V: TRBV29-1; D: -; size: many; length: 13; CDR3: CSVDLGRRETQYF; DNA: TGCAGCGTTGATTTGGGGAGGAGAGAGACCCAGTACTTC
J: TRBJ1-1; V: TRBV12-3/TRBV12-4; D: TRBD1; size: many; length: 15; CDR3: CASSPSGTVNTEAFF; DNA: TGTGCCAGCAGTCCGTCCGGGACAGTGAACACTGAAGCTTTCTTT
J: TRBJ2-5; V: TRBV29-1; D: -; size: many; length: 14; CDR3: CSVEDPASQETQYF; DNA: TGCAGCGTTGAAGATCCCGCGTCCCAAGAGACCCAGTACTTC
J: TRBJ2-3; V: TRBV5-5; D: -; size: many; length: 14; CDR3: CASSLGLSTDTQYF; DNA: TGTGCCAGCAGCCTGGGGCTGAGCACAGATACGCAGTATTTT
J: TRBJ1-1; V: TRBV6-6; D: -; size: few; length: 12; CDR3: CASSSSHAEAFF; DNA: TGTGCCAGCAGTTCATCTCATGCTGAAGCTTTCTTT
J: TRBJ2-5; V: TRBV7-2; D: -; size: many; length: 13; CDR3: CASSPPVVKTQYF; DNA: TGTGCCAGCAGCCCCCCCGTCGTAAAGACCCAGTACTTC
J: TRBJ2-7; V: TRBV6-2/TRBV6-3; D: -; size: -; length: 12; CDR3: CASSYDPGKQYF; DNA: TGTGCCAGCAGTTACGACCCCGGCAAGCAGTACTTC
J: TRBJ2-1; V: TRBV7-3; D: -; size: many; length: 13; CDR3: CASSVLLADEQFF; DNA: TGTGCCAGCAGCGTACTCTTAGCCGATGAGCAGTTCTTC
J: TRBJ2-3; V: TRBV7-9; D: TRBD1; size: -; length: 15; CDR3: CASSLWGQDTDTQYF; DNA: TGTGCCAGCAGCTTATGGGGACAGGACACAGATACGCAGTATTTT
J: TRBJ2-1; V: TRBV6-5; D: -; size: -; length: 17; CDR3: CASSYSLLAGEHNEQFF; DNA: TGTGCCAGCAGTTACTCGTTGTTGGCAGGGGAGCACAATGAGCAGTTCTTC
J: TRBJ1-5; V: TRBV28; D: TRBD1; size: many; length: 14; CDR3: CASSPDRGGQPQHF; DNA: TGTGCCAGCAGTCCGGACAGGGGCGGGCAGCCCCAGCATTTT
J: TRBJ1-5; V: TRBV28; D: TRBD1; size: many; length: 17; CDR3: CASSPTGVKNSNQPQHF; DNA: TGTGCCAGCAGCCCGACAGGGGTCAAAAATAGCAATCAGCCCCAGCATTTT
J: TRBJ2-5; V: TRBV29-1; D: -; size: -; length: 15; CDR3: CSVEAAQGVKETQYF; DNA: TGCAGCGTTGAAGCTGCTCAAGGAGTTAAAGAGACCCAGTACTTC
J: TRBJ2-2; V: TRBV6-6; D: -; size: many; length: 14; CDR3: CASRPGQVGGELFF; DNA: TGTGCCAGCCGACCGGGACAAGTTGGCGGGGAGCTGTTTTTT
J: TRBJ2-7; V: TRBV6-5; D: TRBD1; size: many; length: 12; CDR3: CASSRRQGEQYF; DNA: TGTGCCAGCAGCCGTCGACAGGGCGAGCAGTACTTC
J: TRBJ1-5; V: TRBV27; D: TRBD1; size: many; length: 16; CDR3: CASSPKGQGIGQPQHF; DNA: TGTGCCAGCAGTCCGAAGGGACAGGGGATTGGCCAGCCCCAGCATTTT
J: TRBJ1-5; V: TRBV6-5; D: -; size: few; length: 13; CDR3: CASSYGGGEPQHF; DNA: TGTGCCAGCAGTTACGGGGGGGGGGAGCCCCAGCATTTT
J: TRBJ2-7; V: TRBV20-1; D: TRBD1; size: -; length: 15; CDR3: CSAGEFGTVLYEQYF; DNA: TGCAGTGCTGGAGAATTTGGGACAGTCCTCTACGAGCAGTACTTC
J: TRBJ1-2; V: TRBV5-5; D: TRBD1; size: many; length: 14; CDR3: CASSLEGAGYGYTF; DNA: TGTGCCAGCAGCTTGGAGGGGGCGGGCTATGGCTACACCTTC
J: TRBJ2-3; V: TRBV7-2; D: -; size: medium-sized; length: 15; CDR3: CASSLFGARADTQYF; DNA: TGTGCCAGCAGCTTATTCGGGGCCAGGGCAGATACGCAGTATTTT
J: TRBJ1-1; V: TRBV19; D: -; size: few; length: 13; CDR3: CASSTTGQTEAFF; DNA: TGTGCCAGTAGTACTACAGGTCAGACTGAAGCTTTCTTT
J: TRBJ2-7; V: TRBV11-2; D: -; size: many; length: 15; CDR3: CASSRPGTDPREQYF; DNA: TGTGCCAGCAGCCGACCCGGGACCGACCCCCGCGAGCAGTACTTC
J: TRBJ2-5; V: TRBV28; D: -; size: many; length: 14; CDR3: CASSNRGPRRGQYF; DNA: TGTGCCAGCAGCAATCGAGGACCGCGGAGGGGCCAGTACTTC
J: TRBJ2-5; V: TRBV7-2; D: -; size: medium-sized; length: 13; CDR3: CASSGGLQETQYF; DNA: TGTGCCAGCTCCGGGGGGCTCCAAGAGACCCAGTACTTC
J: TRBJ2-1; V: TRBV6-2/TRBV6-3; D: -; size: many; length: 16; CDR3: CASSYSGHTSYNEQFF; DNA: TGTGCCAGCAGTTACTCCGGACACACCTCCTACAATGAGCAGTTCTTC
J: TRBJ2-3; V: TRBV5-4; D: -; size: many; length: 13; CDR3: CASTADGPDTQYF; DNA: TGTGCCAGCACAGCGGACGGGCCAGATACGCAGTATTTT
J: TRBJ2-3; V: TRBV7-2; D: -; size: -; length: 12; CDR3: CASSLETPKQYF; DNA: TGTGCCAGCAGCTTAGAGACCCCAAAGCAGTATTTT
J: TRBJ1-1; V: TRBV14; D: -; size: -; length: 14; CDR3: CASRGLGYNTEAFF; DNA: TGTGCCAGCAGGGGACTGGGGTATAACACTGAAGCTTTCTTT
J: TRBJ1-1; V: TRBV14; D: -; size: few; length: 17; CDR3: CASSQDLGLLRNTEAFF; DNA: TGTGCCAGCAGCCAAGACCTGGGCCTGTTGCGGAACACTGAAGCTTTCTTT
J: TRBJ1-1; V: TRBV5-5; D: TRBD1; size: many; length: 15; CDR3: CASSLTGTANTEAFF; DNA: TGTGCCAGCAGCTTAACCGGGACAGCGAACACTGAAGCTTTCTTT
J: TRBJ2-1; V: TRBV29-1; D: -; size: -; length: 16; CDR3: CSVEVGIVFGVNEQFF; DNA: TGCAGCGTTGAGGTAGGGATTGTTTTCGGTGTCAATGAGCAGTTCTTC
J: TRBJ2-5; V: TRBV9; D: -; size: many; length: 15; CDR3: CASSQSGGSGETQYF; DNA: TGTGCCAGCAGCCAATCTGGTGGATCGGGGGAGACCCAGTACTTC
J: TRBJ1-1; V: TRBV6-5; D: -; size: few; length: 15; CDR3: CASSYGASQNTEAFF; DNA: TGTGCCAGCAGTTACGGAGCATCGCAGAACACTGAAGCTTTCTTT
J: TRBJ2-7; V: TRBV12-3/TRBV12-4; D: -; size: few; length: 11; CDR3: CASSLYGEQYF; DNA: TGTGCCAGCAGTTTGTACGGCGAGCAGTACTTC
J: TRBJ2-1; V: TRBV11-1; D: -; size: many; length: 15; CDR3: CASSLDLGPYNEQFF; DNA: TGTGCCAGCAGCCTAGACCTAGGCCCCTACAATGAGCAGTTCTTC
J: TRBJ1-2; V: TRBV28; D: -; size: many; length: 15; CDR3: CASSSPQQGDYGYTF; DNA: TGTGCCAGCAGTTCCCCACAACAGGGAGACTATGGCTACACCTTC